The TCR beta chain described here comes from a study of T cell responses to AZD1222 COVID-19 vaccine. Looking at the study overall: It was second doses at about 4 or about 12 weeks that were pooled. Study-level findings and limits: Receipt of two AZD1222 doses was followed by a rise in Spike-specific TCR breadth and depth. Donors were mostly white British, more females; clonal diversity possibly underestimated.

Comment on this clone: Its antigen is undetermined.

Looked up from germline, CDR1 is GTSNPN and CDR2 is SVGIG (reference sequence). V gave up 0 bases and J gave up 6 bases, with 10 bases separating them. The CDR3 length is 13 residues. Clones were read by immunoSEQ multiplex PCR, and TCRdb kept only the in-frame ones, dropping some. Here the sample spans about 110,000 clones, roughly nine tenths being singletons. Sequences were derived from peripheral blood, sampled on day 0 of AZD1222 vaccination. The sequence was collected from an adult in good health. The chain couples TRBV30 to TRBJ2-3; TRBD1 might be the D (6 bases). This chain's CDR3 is CAWSVRGPDTQYF. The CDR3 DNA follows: TGTGCCTGGAGTGTCAGGGGCCCCGATACGCAGTATTTT.